The clone carrying this T cell receptor (beta chain) was seen once. Its target is not known. The record originates from a study of OX40 agonist ivuxolimab in advanced cancers. On the study more broadly: With a range of roughly 20 to 80, age averaged approximately 60 years, and approximately 83% were male. The study's findings and limits: Researchers did not establish what antigens the expanded peripheral T cells target. CD8+ T cells (on average) carried more expanded clones than CD4+ T cells.

Assay: immunoSEQ multiplex PCR; the TCRdb copy retains only in-frame clones and omits some. The sample yields 25,000 to 30,000 clones, around 86% seen once. This CDR3 is 14 amino acids long. V was trimmed by 10 bases and J by 2 bases, leaving 17 bases between them. Germline V CDR1 and CDR2: SNHLY, FYNNEI. This specimen was CD4+ or CD8+ T cells sorted from blood, taken in a trial of the OX40 agonist ivuxolimab. The chain is built from TRBV2 and TRBJ1-1; D call uncertain. The clonotype comes from an adult with an advanced solid tumor such as melanoma, head and neck, liver or kidney cancer. CDR3 DNA: TGTGCCATCCCTGAGGTTGGGGTTAACACTGAAGCTTTCTTT. This translates into CAIPEVGVNTEAFF.